This entry describes one TCR beta chain. Its antigen remains undetermined. No base quality values were provided; no much bigger clone lies one nucleotide off. This entry belongs to a study of blood T cell repertoires in COVID-19 (dated by TCRdb to the early 2020s). About the investigation overall: The collaborator samples originated in the United States, Italy and Spain and spanned the acute and convalescent phases of COVID-19. The samples were drawn from two sources: the first 160 participants of the ongoing ImmuneRACE study, and 950 to 1,500 subjects contributed by 6 global collaborators. The repertoires were made available in a free public database intended to serve as a resource for research on the immune response to SARS-CoV-2. HLA class I and class II types, where available, came from metadata supplied by the sample provider rather than from assay-based typing. The material from the prospective study consisted of cDNA or gDNA derived from T cells, B-cell-depleted T cells, or PBMCs. The dataset comprised deeply sampled blood TCRbeta repertoires from subjects exposed to, actively infected with, or recovered from COVID-19. Sample metadata almost always included a de-identified subject ID, COVID-19 status, age in years and sex. What the research found in general, with its limitations: Clinical and demographic metadata were provided uncurated, with the amount varying by source and participant.

Each collaborating institution followed its own protocols to collect whole blood in K2EDTA tubes. For TCRbeta analysis, collaborators shipped samples in one of three forms: frozen whole blood, isolated PBMCs, or DNA extracted from either of those sample types. The immunoSEQ Assay, a bias-controlled multiplex PCR, was used to amplify TCRbeta CDR3 regions from genomic DNA. The paper's data handling went like this. The number of nucleated cells in each sample was estimated from the amplification of reference gene primers within the assay. To quantify the absolute abundance of each unique TCRbeta CDR3 rearrangement, sequence reads were collapsed and filtered. For each sample, productive Simpson clonality was calculated by taking the square root of Simpson's diversity index across productive rearrangements. TCRdb took this table from immuneACCESS and kept in-frame rearrangements with V and J called. Such tables lack part of the clones; where checked against another copy, unresolved V genes explain under half of the gap, and the rest is unexplained. That table is the source of V, J and clone size, and D and trimming were worked out from the DNA. The sample has more than 250,000 clones on record, about 82% of them singletons. The ten largest clones add up to under 2% of the sample.

Relative to germline, V is 4 bases shorter and J is 5 bases shorter, with 12 bases between their ends. The CDR3 runs 13 residues from the cysteine to the phenylalanine. Only the CDR3 region is kept as DNA, spanning 39 bases read in frame from base 1. Taken from the germline V gene, the CDR1 and CDR2 loops are ENHRY and SYGVKD. The sequence derives from a woman between 45 and 60 years old with acute or convalescent COVID-19. The V gene is TRBV10-3 and the J gene is TRBJ2-7; a tentative D match to TRBD1 spans 5 bases. The sequencing sample was made of peripheral blood. Read as DNA, the sequence is TGTGCCATCAGTGTTAATGGGGCCAACGAGCAGTACTTC. Its coded protein is CAISVNGANEQYF.